The source of this T cell receptor beta chain is a study of T cell repertoires in cytomegalovirus infection. Study-wide context: Shared public TCR beta signatures pointed to both CMV infection and a matching HLA type. Study observations and caveats: Individuals carrying CMV plus the relevant HLA were identified by cumulative frequency of public TCR beta families. Predominance within the ex vivo response was attributable to HLA-C-restricted CMV-specific TCR beta clonotypes.

This clonotype was seen ten or more times. Its antigen is unidentified. TCRdb called the reads again in MiXCR, with one record for every CDR3 protein. The sample includes 200,000 to 300,000 distinct CDR3 sequences, roughly 12% of them seen just once. The V gene lost 5 bases and the J gene lost 0 bases, with 12 bases spanning the gap. The CDR3 length is 15 residues. Germline CDR1 reads SGHTA; CDR2 reads FQGNSA. V gene TRBV7-2 combines with J gene TRBJ2-3; possible D gene TRBD2, 5 bases. Sequences were obtained from PBMCs. The TCR originated in a human donor in good health (CMV status not recorded). Some clones in this sample may be carry-over from other donors' samples. DNA for the CDR3: TGTGCCAGCAGCCCCAGCAGGACTAGCACAGATACGCAGTATTTT. Its translation is CASSPSRTSTDTQYF.